This entry concerns a single T cell receptor (beta chain). The germline CDR1 and CDR2 sequences are MNHEY and SMNVEV (reference sequence). Trimming pared 8 bases from V and 1 base from J, leaving 8 bases between. The CDR3 is 12 amino acids. This record comes from a study of regulatory T cells. The PCR used 52 TRBV and 13 TRBJ primers. Libraries were prepared by immunoSEQ multiplex PCR; TCRdb keeps only in-frame clonotypes and omits some of them. The data hold about 18,000 clones, with 92% observed a single time. The sample comprised CD8+ T cells sorted from blood. V and J are TRBV27 and TRBJ1-1; D remains ambiguous. The sequence derives from a person aged 18 to 29 with CD3G deficiency. In nucleotides, the CDR3 is TGTGCCAGCGAGGGAGGGAACACTGAAGCTTTCTTT. Its protein is CASEGGNTEAFF.